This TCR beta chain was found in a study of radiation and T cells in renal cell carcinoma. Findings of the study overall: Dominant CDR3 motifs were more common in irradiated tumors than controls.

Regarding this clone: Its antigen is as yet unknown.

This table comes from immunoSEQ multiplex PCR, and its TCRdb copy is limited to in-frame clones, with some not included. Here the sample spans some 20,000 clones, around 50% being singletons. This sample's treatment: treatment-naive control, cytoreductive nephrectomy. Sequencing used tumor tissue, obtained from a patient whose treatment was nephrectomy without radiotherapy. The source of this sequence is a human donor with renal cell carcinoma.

The CDR3 region is CASSPHRTVYSNQPQHF. The CDR3 bases are TGTGCCAGCAGTCCCCACCGGACGGTCTATAGCAATCAGCCCCAGCATTTT. The gene calls are TRBV27 and TRBJ1-5; D remains ambiguous. The ends were cut back, 5 bases at V and 0 bases at J, with 17 bases in the middle. Germline CDR1 reads MNHEY; CDR2 reads SMNVEV (reference sequence). The CDR3 is made up of 17 amino acids.